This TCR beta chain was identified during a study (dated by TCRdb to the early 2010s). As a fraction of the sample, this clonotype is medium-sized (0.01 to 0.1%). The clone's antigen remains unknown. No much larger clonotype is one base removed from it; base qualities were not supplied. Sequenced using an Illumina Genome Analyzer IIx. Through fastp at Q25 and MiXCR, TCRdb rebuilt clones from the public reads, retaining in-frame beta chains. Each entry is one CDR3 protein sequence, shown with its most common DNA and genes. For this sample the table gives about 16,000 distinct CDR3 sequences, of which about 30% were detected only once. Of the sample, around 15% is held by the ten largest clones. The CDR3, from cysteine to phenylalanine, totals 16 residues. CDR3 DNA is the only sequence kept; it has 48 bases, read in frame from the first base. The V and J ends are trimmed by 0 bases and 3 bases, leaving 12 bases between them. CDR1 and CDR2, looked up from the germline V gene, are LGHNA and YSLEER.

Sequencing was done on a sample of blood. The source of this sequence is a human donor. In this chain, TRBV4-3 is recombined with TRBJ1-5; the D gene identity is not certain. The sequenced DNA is TGCGCCAGCAGCCAAGATCTACGCGGGCACAATCAGCCCCAGCATTTT. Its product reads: CASSQDLRGHNQPQHF.